These 11 T cell receptor beta chains were sequenced from one sample in a study of post-analysis software for immune sequencing data. Study-level results: Five TRBV segments, including TRBV5-6, TRBV5-1 and TRBV20-1, were more frequent in patients than controls.

Unique molecular identifiers had been added to the TCR beta cDNA libraries. One entry per CDR3 protein results from TCRdb running MiXCR on the PCR reads. The sample has about 150,000 distinct CDR3 sequences, over 25% seen once. Which antigens these TCRs recognize remains unknown. The sequenced sample was blood. The receptors were sampled from a girl aged 10 to 17 with multiple sclerosis.

Many counts were recorded for this clonotype. The gene calls are TRBV4-2 and TRBJ2-7, with 10 positions matching TRBD1. The ends lost 0 bases at V and 4 bases at J; junction bases unmatched: 3. CDR1 is LGHNA and CDR2 is YNFKEQ in the germline V gene. This CDR3 spans 15 amino acids. The DNA of the CDR3 is TGTGCCAGCAGCCAAGAAAGGGACAGGGGTTACGAGCAGTACTTC. It specifies CASSQERDRGYEQYF.

The rearrangement uses TRBV29-1 and TRBJ2-1; D could derive from TRBD1 or TRBD2 (6 bases each). Germline-derived CDR1 and CDR2 are SQVTM and ANQGSEA. This CDR3 is 16 amino acids long. Trimming pared 1 base from V and 4 bases from J, leaving 17 bases between. The CDR3 protein is CSVEATHQGTYNEQFF. CDR3 DNA: TGCAGCGTTGAAGCGACACACCAGGGGACTTACAATGAGCAGTTCTTC.

This chain connects TRBV29-1 to TRBJ2-7; tentatively, D is TRBD2 (6 bases). TRBJ2-5 explains the end of the DNA better; the J call may be wrong. CDR3 length: 14 residues. Looked up from germline, CDR1 is SQVTM and CDR2 is ANQGSEA. The CDR3 nucleotides read TGCAGCGTTGAACCTGAGGAGGGGCGGGAGACCCAGTACTTC. Its translation is CSVEPEEGRETQYF.

This clonotype was seen many times. The rearrangement uses TRBV5-1 and TRBJ2-7; no definite D call. From germline, CDR1 is SGHRS and CDR2 YFSETQ. The CDR3 length is 9 residues. Trimming took off 4 bases at V and 6 bases at J, with 2 bases between the two ends. Written as DNA, the CDR3 is TGCGCCAGCAGCCCCGAGCAGTACTTC. Translated: CASSPEQYF.

This clonotype was found a few times. The rearrangement links TRBV6-6 to TRBJ1-1, with D maybe TRBD1 (6 bases). Germline CDR1 MNHNY, CDR2 SVGAGI (reference sequence). Deletions cut 6 bases from V and 4 bases from J, with 9 bases between. This CDR3 is 12 amino acids long. CDR3 in amino acids: CASSQGITEAFF. The CDR3, as DNA: TGTGCCAGCAGCCAGGGGATCACTGAAGCTTTCTTT.

This clonotype was seen only a few times. This chain joins TRBV5-6 and TRBJ1-1; no firm D call. Germline V CDR1 and CDR2: SGHDT, YYEEEE. The V gene lost 6 bases and the J gene lost 0 bases, with 3 bases spanning the gap. The CDR3 has 11 residues. The DNA of the CDR3 is TGTGCCAGCAAATTGAACACTGAAGCTTTCTTT. Residues: CASKLNTEAFF.

The table lists this clonotype with many counts. CDR3: CASSLGLLSYEQYF. In nucleotides, the CDR3 is TGTGCCAGCAGCCTGGGACTATTATCCTACGAGCAGTACTTC. The rearrangement links TRBV7-2 to TRBJ2-7; 7 bases match TRBD2. This CDR3 comprises 14 residues. Trimming cost V 5 bases and J 1 base; bases outside gene matches: 5. Germline V gives CDR1 SGHTA, CDR2 FQGNSA.

This chain links TRBV5-1 with TRBJ1-5; 10 nucleotides align to TRBD1. Germline CDR1 SGHRS, CDR2 YFSETQ. V lost 0 bases, J lost 4 bases, and 4 bases stayed unmatched. This CDR3 is 16 amino acids long. The DNA for the CDR3 is TGCGCCAGCAGCTTGGGGGACAGGGGCGGTAATCAGCCCCAGCATTTT. This codes for CASSLGDRGGNQPQHF.

This clonotype was counted ten times or more. This chain connects TRBV5-1 to TRBJ2-6; D is uncertain. V gave up 2 bases and J gave up 0 bases, with 6 bases separating them. Germline CDR1 is SGHRS and CDR2 is YFSETQ. The CDR3 is made up of 15 amino acids. The CDR3 protein is CASSLMSSGANVLTF. The CDR3 bases are TGCGCCAGCAGCTTAATGAGCTCTGGGGCCAACGTCCTGACTTTC.

There are many counts of this clonotype. V and J are TRBV12-3 or TRBV12-4 and TRBJ1-2; D perhaps matches TRBD1 (6 bases). Trimming removed 1 base at V and 2 bases at J, with 11 bases between. This CDR3 is 15 amino acids long. CDR3 sequence (DNA): TGTGCCAGCAGTTTAGGGGGGGGCACAAACTATGGCTACACCTTC. It specifies CASSLGGGTNYGYTF.

This clonotype was observed a few times. A single base separates this from a much larger clone, so it may be a read error. V is TRBV12-3 or TRBV12-4 and J is TRBJ2-3; D is unresolved. This CDR3 comprises 16 residues. The V end was cut by 6 bases, the J end by 0 bases, with 16 bases between. The CDR3 coding sequence is TGTGCCAGCAGCCGAGGACCAGTCCTTAGCACAGATACGCAGTATTTT. Translation: CASSRGPVLSTDTQYF.